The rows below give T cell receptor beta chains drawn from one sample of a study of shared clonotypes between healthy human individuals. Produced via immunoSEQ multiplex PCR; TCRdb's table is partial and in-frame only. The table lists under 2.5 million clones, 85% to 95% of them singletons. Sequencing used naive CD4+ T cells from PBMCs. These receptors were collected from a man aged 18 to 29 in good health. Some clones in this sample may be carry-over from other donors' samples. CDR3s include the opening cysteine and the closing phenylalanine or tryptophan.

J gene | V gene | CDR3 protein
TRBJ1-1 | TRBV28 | CASRRQGFTEAFF
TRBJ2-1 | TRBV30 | CAWSVLAGREQFF
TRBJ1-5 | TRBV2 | CASRPRTGASNQPQHF
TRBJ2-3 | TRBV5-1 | CASSVTRTSDTQYF
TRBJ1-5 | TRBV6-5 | CASRTGDQPQHF
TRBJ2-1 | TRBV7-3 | CASSSGLAFEQFF
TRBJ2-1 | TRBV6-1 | CAVSARPYNEQFF
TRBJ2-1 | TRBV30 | CAWRRGTSGIEFF
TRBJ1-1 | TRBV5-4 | CASSLVKTGSTEAFF
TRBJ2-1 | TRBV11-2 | CASSYTSGTYNEQFF
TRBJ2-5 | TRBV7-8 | CASSSRLAGGPETQYF
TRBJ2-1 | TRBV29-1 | CSVREGYNEQFF
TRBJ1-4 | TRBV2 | CASSGLTGGLEKLFF
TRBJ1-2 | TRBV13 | CASTPDRGDGYTF
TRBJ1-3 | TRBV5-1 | CASSPGPPGNTIYF
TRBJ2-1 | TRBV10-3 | CAISYGGRASYNEQFF
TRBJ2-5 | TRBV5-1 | CASSKTGSGETQYF
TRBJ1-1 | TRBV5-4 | CASSQRDRAMDTEAFF